This record looks at one T cell receptor beta chain sequence and its context. This clonotype came up many times. Its antigen target is currently unknown. Per-base quality was not reported, and no clone a single base away is much larger than it. Synthesis of TCR cDNA relied on 5'RACE template switching, a step that introduced a universal primer site along with unique molecular identifiers. Priming of cDNA synthesis was performed from both the TCR alpha and TCR beta constant segments. Library amplification involved two PCR steps, and the second step added sample barcodes and sequencing adapters. Libraries were sequenced on Illumina HiSeq 2500 (2x100 bp) or NovaSeq (2x150 bp). The study's own analysis went as follows. MIGEC was used to demultiplex reads and collapse the reads into UMI consensus sequences, and MiXCR was used for V(D)J alignment. Vaccine-responding clonotypes were defined with edgeR using replicate PBMC samples, requiring FDR below 0.01 and a log2 fold change above 5 up to day 15. Bulk clonotypes were assigned CD4 or CD8 identity according to which sequenced CD4 or CD8 repertoire held them at higher abundance. TCRdb reworked the public reads: Q25 trimming with fastp, MiXCR clone assembly, productive beta chains retained. Every entry covers one CDR3 protein and lists the most common genes and DNA from its rows. V and J calls and clone size were set by TCRdb, not the authors. The sample table contains 110,000 to 150,000 distinct CDR3 sequences; only one count was recorded for less than 8.5% of them. More than 0.6% of the sample is in the top ten clones.

These data are taken from a study of T cells after yellow fever vaccination (dated 2019 in TCRdb). General notes on the study: Libraries from fractions with low cell numbers were prepared with the SMART-Seq v4 Ultra Low Input RNA kit. The cohort comprised two healthy male donors, one aged 18 to 29 and one aged 30 to 39 years. Blood was collected at multiple timepoints before and after primary and secondary immunization, and bulk PBMC replicates and cell subsets were isolated. To follow T-cell clones before and after primary and booster YFV17D yellow fever vaccination, bulk TCR alpha and beta repertoires were sequenced over time. Summary of the overall study and its limitations: Because abundant contaminating clonotypes from the bulk population could be contained in FACS-sorted repertoires, computational filtering was required. Most clones expanded after primary vaccination were re-detected after the booster (approximately 95% of CD4 and around nine tenths of CD8), suggesting broad memory maintenance. Compared with the primary T-cell response, the secondary T-cell response was weaker but faster, peaking on day 5 rather than day 15. A small share of clonotypes occurred in both CD4 and CD8 compartments, likely arising from convergent recombination. Because only two donors were included in the study, the extent to which the findings can be generalized is limited.

There are 14 amino acids in the CDR3, from cysteine to phenylalanine inclusive. Of all the DNA, just the CDR3 is kept, 42 bases in frame from base 1. CDR1 and CDR2 (SGHKS, YYEKEE) derive from the germline V gene (reference sequence). Trimming takes 2 bases off V and 4 bases off J; junction bases not matched to a gene: 6. The sample's treatment or condition label, decoded: live attenuated yellow fever vaccine strain. PBMCs were isolated from peripheral blood using a standard Ficoll-Paque protocol. CD4 and CD8 T-cell fractions were isolated with Dynabeads CD4 and CD8 positive selection kits. RNA was extracted with TriZol from bulk PBMCs, CD4 and CD8 fractions, and dextramer-positive and dextramer-negative fractions.

Rearrangement joined TRBV5-5 to TRBJ2-7; 7 central nucleotides agree with TRBD1. The input for sequencing was CD4+ T cells sorted from PBMCs, taken 10 days after the yellow fever booster vaccination. The receptor was isolated from a man between 25 and 39 years old who received the YFV17D yellow fever vaccine. The bases read TGTGCCAGCAGCTTCGGGACAGCGGCTTACGAGCAGTACTTC. Translated, it gives CASSFGTAAYEQYF.